Listed here are 6 T cell receptor beta chains from one sample, sequenced in a study of T cell responses to AZD1222 COVID-19 vaccine. TCRdb's copy holds only in-frame clones and misses some; the assay was immunoSEQ multiplex PCR. The sample carries tens of thousands of clones, over 70% recorded once. The starting material was peripheral blood, obtained on day 0 of AZD1222 vaccination. The receptors come from an adult in good health.

The chain links TRBV5-5 to TRBJ2-5; TRBD2 is a possible D gene (5 bases). V was cut by 4 bases and J by 1 base, with 8 bases left in between. The CDR3 totals 13 residues. Germline CDR1 and CDR2: SGHKS and YYEKEE (reference sequence). Here the CDR3 DNA reads TGTGCCAGCAGCCGGGATCGCCAAGAGACCCAGTACTTC. As protein: CASSRDRQETQYF.

The gene calls are TRBV6-5 and TRBJ2-7; D is unclear. This CDR3 comprises 16 residues. Between the trimmed V and J ends, which lost 2 bases and 6 bases, there was a span of 20 bases. CDR1 is MNHEY and CDR2 is SVGAGI in the germline V gene. In DNA, the CDR3 is TGTGCCAGCAGTTACGATGTAGGGTTTACGGGTGCCGAGCAGTACTTC. Encoded protein: CASSYDVGFTGAEQYF.

The chain joins TRBV6-5 to TRBJ1-6; D might be TRBD1 (6 bases). V was trimmed by 4 bases and J by 9 bases, leaving 10 bases between them. CDR1 and CDR2 from the germline V gene are MNHEY and SVGAGI. The CDR3 consists of 13 residues. In DNA form, the CDR3 reads TGTGCCAGCAGTTCGCAGGGGAGTTCACCCCTCCACTTT. It is translated as CASSSQGSSPLHF.

The chain has TRBV4-2 and TRBJ1-6, with D perhaps matching TRBD1 (5 bases). Per the germline V gene, CDR1 is LGHNA and CDR2 is YNFKEQ. V was cut by 4 bases and J by 4 bases, with 17 bases left in between. This CDR3 spans 17 amino acids. The CDR3 loop reads CASSPSSGTGYNSPLHF. DNA for the CDR3: TGTGCCAGCAGCCCAAGCTCCGGGACGGGTTATAATTCACCCCTCCACTTT.

The chain links TRBV7-2 to TRBJ2-1; D remains ambiguous. CDR1 is SGHTA and CDR2 is FQGNSA in the germline V gene. The CDR3 spans 15 residues. Between the trimmed V and J ends, which lost 1 base and 2 bases, there was a span of 9 bases. The CDR3 protein is CASSLGYGAYNEQFF. In DNA form, the CDR3 reads TGTGCCAGCAGCTTAGGTTACGGAGCCTACAATGAGCAGTTCTTC. The full variable domain, its missing parts supplied by reference TRBV7-2 and TRBJ2-1, is GAGVSQSPSNKVTEKGKDVELRCDPISGHTALYWYRQSLGQGLEFLIYFQGNSAPDKSGLPSDRFSAERTGGSVSTLTIQRTQQEDSAVYLCASSLGYGAYNEQFFGPGTRLTVL.

The CDR3: CASSPINLRGSRGTEAFF. The CDR3 region has the DNA TGTGCCAGCTCACCGATAAACCTACGGGGTTCAAGGGGCACTGAAGCTTTCTTT. J is TRBJ1-1 and V is TRBV18, with D possibly matching TRBD1 (5 bases). CDR1 is KGHSH, CDR2 LQKENI, per germline. There are 18 residues in the CDR3. Trimming removed 3 bases from V and 4 bases from J, with 24 bases in between. Looking up the rest from reference TRBV18 and TRBJ1-1 gives the full variable domain: NAGVMQNPRHLVRRRGQEARLRCSPMKGHSHVYWYRQLPEEGLKFMVYLQKENIIDESGMPKERFSAEFPKEGPSILRIQQVVRGDSAAYFCASSPINLRGSRGTEAFFGQGTRLTVV.